These 18 T cell receptor beta chains share one sample of origin, sequenced in a study of T cells in Graves' hyperthyroidism and ophthalmopathy. RNA transcripts yielded amplified TCR beta CDR3 regions. When the TCR CDR3 underwent first-round RT-PCR, the HTBI primer set was used. TCRdb processed the multiplex PCR reads anew with MiXCR; each CDR3 protein has one entry. The sample includes roughly 380,000 distinct CDR3 sequences, over 15% seen only once; the top ten take around 16%. Sequences were obtained from blood. The receptors come from a middle-aged woman with Graves' ophthalmopathy.

The sample holds many counts of this clonotype. J is TRBJ2-7 and V is TRBV6-5; maybe TRBD2 (5 bases). V was pared by 5 bases and J by 2 bases, with 13 bases between. The CDR3 spans 14 residues. Germline CDR1 reads MNHEY; CDR2 reads SVGAGI. The CDR3 region is CASSRQLGPYEQYF. Here the CDR3 DNA reads TGTGCCAGCAGTAGACAACTAGGTCCCTACGAGCAGTACTTC.

V is TRBV12-3 or TRBV12-4 and J is TRBJ2-7; no definite D call. The ends were cut back, 6 bases at V and 2 bases at J, with 20 bases in the middle. This CDR3 is built from 16 residues. The CDR3: CASSWVGVGEAYEQYF. The DNA for the CDR3 is TGTGCCAGCAGCTGGGTTGGGGTTGGGGAAGCCTACGAGCAGTACTTC.

This clonotype came up many times. The chain recombines TRBV24-1 with TRBJ2-5; 11 bases fit TRBD1. V gave up 1 base and J gave up 5 bases; unmatched junction bases: 2. The CDR3 spans 15 residues. The germline CDR1 and CDR2 sequences are KGHDR and SFDVKD. In DNA, the CDR3 is TGTGCCACCAGTGATTTAGGACAGGGGGCGGAGACCCAGTACTTC. This encodes CATSDLGQGAETQYF.

This clonotype occurred many times. The chain carries TRBV19 and TRBJ1-5; D ambiguous. CDR1 and CDR2 from the germline V gene are LNHDA and SQIVND (reference sequence). V lost 11 bases and J 6 bases, leaving 14 bases between the germline ends. The CDR3 totals 12 residues. Written as DNA, the CDR3 is TGTGCCTCCTCGGCCCCCGGTCAGCCCCAGCATTTT. Protein: CASSAPGQPQHF.

This clonotype was counted ten times or more. V usage is TRBV28 and J usage is TRBJ1-1; 12 positions match TRBD1. Germline lookup yields CDR1 MDHEN and CDR2 SYDVKM. CDR3 length: 17 amino acids. Unmatched junction bases numbered 7, after V lost 0 bases and J lost 5 bases. The CDR3 reads CASSLWGQGARDTEAFF. The CDR3 DNA is TGTGCCAGCAGTTTATGGGGACAGGGGGCGAGGGATACTGAAGCTTTCTTT.

This clonotype was recorded a few times. V gene TRBV6-1 combines with J gene TRBJ1-5; 7 bases match TRBD1. V shed 2 bases and J 4 bases; nucleotides not matched to a gene: 8. The CDR3 is made up of 16 amino acids. Germline V lookup: CDR1 MNHNS, CDR2 SASEGT. CDR3 DNA sequence: TGTGCCAGCAGTGAATCCCGGGACAGAAGAAATCAGCCCCAGCATTTT. It specifies CASSESRDRRNQPQHF.

This clonotype showed up many times. The CDR3 nucleotides read TGTGCCAGTAGTAGCTCCACAGGACAGGGAGCTCAGCCCCAGCATTTT. It encodes CASSSSTGQGAQPQHF. This sequence joins TRBV19 and TRBJ1-5, with TRBD1 matching over 8 bases. V gave up 4 bases and J gave up 6 bases; unmatched junction bases: 11. Germline V lookup: CDR1 LNHDA, CDR2 SQIVND (reference sequence). The CDR3 contains 16 residues.

There are many counts of this clonotype. The CDR3 nucleotides are TGTGCCAGCAGCGCAGCAACTAGCGGGCCCACCTACGAGCAGTACTTC. As protein: CASSAATSGPTYEQYF. V is TRBV7-8 and J is TRBJ2-7, with 9 positions matching TRBD2. Germline-derived CDR1 and CDR2 are SGHVS and FQNEAQ. The CDR3 is 16 residues long. V shed 5 bases, J shed 2 bases, and the junction held 10 bases outside the gene matches.

This clonotype appeared many times. The chain combines TRBV28 with TRBJ2-5; 9 bases are shared with TRBD1. The CDR3 extends over 16 amino acids. Germline assignment: CDR1 MDHEN and CDR2 SYDVKM. J was trimmed by 1 base and V by 3 bases; bases with no gene match: 6. The CDR3 DNA reads as TGTGCCAGCAGTTTGCCGGGGACAGGGAGCCAAGAGACCCAGTACTTC. Translated, it gives CASSLPGTGSQETQYF.

V and J are TRBV2 and TRBJ1-3; TRBD1 is a possible D gene (5 bases). The CDR3 is 16 residues long. CDR1 is SNHLY and CDR2 is FYNNEI in the germline V gene. V was pared by 0 bases and J by 6 bases, with 15 bases between. This CDR3 is CASSEALMGGSNTIYF. CDR3 DNA sequence: TGTGCCAGCAGTGAAGCGCTAATGGGGGGTTCAAACACCATATATTTT.

This clonotype was recorded at least ten times. The V call is TRBV7-9, the J call TRBJ1-1; unclear D gene. Trimming pared 5 bases from V and 3 bases from J, leaving 10 bases between. This CDR3 contains 13 residues. The germline gives CDR1 SEHNR, CDR2 FQNEAQ (reference sequence). The CDR3 loop is CASSKEEDTEAFF. The DNA for the CDR3 is TGTGCCAGCAGCAAGGAGGAGGACACTGAAGCTTTCTTT.

This clonotype has only a few counts. The V call is TRBV9, the J call TRBJ1-2; D not certain. Trimming stripped 0 bases from V and 7 bases from J, with 13 bases between. The CDR3 sequence is 14 residues long. Germline V lookup: CDR1 SGDLS, CDR2 YYNGEE. This CDR3 is CASSVGVKPFGYTF. The DNA for the CDR3 is TGTGCCAGCAGCGTAGGGGTCAAACCCTTTGGCTACACCTTC.

This clonotype was detected many times. The chain carries TRBV7-2 and TRBJ2-5; D is possibly TRBD2 (6 bases). The germline V and J ends were trimmed by 8 bases and 4 bases, with 14 bases remaining between them. Per the germline V gene, CDR1 is SGHTA and CDR2 is FQGNSA. The CDR3 loop spans 13 amino acids. The CDR3 loop reads CASHGPGVETQYF. Written as DNA, the CDR3 is TGTGCCAGCCACGGCCCGGGGGTAGAGACCCAGTACTTC.

This clonotype appeared many times. V gene TRBV12-3 or TRBV12-4 combines with J gene TRBJ1-3, with a weak D call TRBD1 (5 bases). This CDR3 is built from 13 residues. Trimming took 3 bases from V and 3 from J, leaving 6 bases between them. DNA for the CDR3: TGTGCCAGCAGTTTCAGGGTTGGAAACACCATATATTTT. Translating it yields CASSFRVGNTIYF.

This clonotype occurred many times. This rearrangement joins TRBV30 to TRBJ1-2; TRBD1 matches 9 bases. After removal of 2 bases from V and 2 bases from J, the junction contained 9 bases not matched to a gene. The CDR3 length is 16 residues. The germline V gene has CDR1 GTSNPN and CDR2 SVGIG (reference sequence). The CDR3 bases are TGTGCCTGGAGTATAAGACAGGGGGTAACCAACTATGGCTACACCTTC. It is translated as CAWSIRQGVTNYGYTF.

In its sample, this clonotype was seen many times. A clone one base away is much larger, so this may be a read error. This chain connects TRBV12-3 or TRBV12-4 to TRBJ2-2; 8 bases align to TRBD2. The length of the CDR3 is 16 residues. As DNA, the CDR3 is TGTGCCAGCAGCCCCGGACTAGCAGCTTACACCGGGGAGCCGTTTTTT. This sequence encodes CASSPGLAAYTGEPFF.

This rearrangement joins TRBV6-2 or TRBV6-3 to TRBJ2-7; D is unresolved. The germline CDR1 and CDR2 sequences are MNHEY and SVGEGT. V gave up 8 bases and J gave up 5 bases, with 16 bases separating them. The CDR3 is 13 residues long. The CDR3 region has the DNA TGTGCCAGCTCCGTTCCGAACCCCCACGAGCAGTACTTC. Translation: CASSVPNPHEQYF.

The J gene is TRBJ1-2, the V gene TRBV6-1; D is possibly TRBD1 (6 bases). CDR3 length equals 13 residues. Germline V gene lookup returns CDR1 MNHNS and CDR2 SASEGT. The V end lost 6 bases, the J end lost 4 bases, and 12 bases lay between the germline ends. The CDR3 protein is CASSSGHPYGYTF. The CDR3 DNA follows: TGTGCCAGCAGCTCGGGACATCCCTATGGCTACACCTTC.